The T cell receptor beta chain described here comes from a study of T-cell memory formation after mild COVID-19. Findings and limits, study-wide: Clonal second-wave expansions that peaked on day 37 had unconfirmed SARS-CoV-2 specificity. Clones that contracted clustered mainly in CM and EM if CD4+ and in EMRA if CD8+.

CDR3 length equals 15 residues. Per the germline V gene, CDR1 is SGDLS and CDR2 is YYNGEE. V lost 0 bases to trimming and J lost 3 bases, with 13 bases between them. 5'RACE primed at constant segments yielded TCR alpha and TCR beta cDNA libraries bearing sample barcodes and UMIs. TCRdb used MiXCR to reprocess the 5' RACE reads, holding one entry per CDR3 protein. Of hundreds of thousands of distinct CDR3 sequences in the sample, roughly 18% were seen once. A word on this clonotype: Its antigen remains unidentified.

This chain connects TRBV9 to TRBJ2-7; D unresolved. Source material: PBMCs or a T cell subset sorted from them (not recorded which). The TCR sequence derives from a man younger than 35 who had mild COVID-19 (a few samples of this study predate the infection). Cell type and time point are not known. CDR3 residues: CASSVGVSSRYEQYF. The DNA for the CDR3 is TGTGCCAGCAGCGTAGGGGTATCCAGCCGCTACGAGCAGTACTTC.